What follows is one T cell receptor beta chain and its context. The data stem from a study of blood T cell repertoires in COVID-19. This CDR3 contains 15 residues. The V end was cut by 3 bases, the J end by 2 bases, with 13 bases between. Per the germline V gene, CDR1 is GTSNPN and CDR2 is SVGIG (reference sequence). Libraries were prepared by immunoSEQ multiplex PCR; TCRdb keeps only in-frame clonotypes and omits some of them. The data show fewer than 65,000 clones, 80% to 90% seen once. This sequence was found in a woman aged 60-75 years with COVID-19, enrolled during active disease. Sequencing used peripheral blood. The rearrangement joins TRBV30 to TRBJ1-4; possible D gene TRBD1, 5 bases. The CDR3 protein is CAWRGQGFTNEKLFF. The CDR3 DNA sequence: TGTGCCTGGAGGGGCCAGGGATTCACTAATGAAAAACTGTTTTTT.